This T cell receptor (beta chain) was observed in a study of T cells in Graves' hyperthyroidism and ophthalmopathy. The germline gives CDR1 SGHTS, CDR2 YDEGEE. The CDR3 is 12 amino acids. Trimming shortened V by 9 bases and J by 2 bases, and 12 bases separated the two germline ends. The TCR beta CDR3 regions underwent amplification using RNA transcripts as the source. The TCR CDR3 was amplified in a first-round RT-PCR using the HTBI primer set. TCRdb processed the multiplex PCR reads anew with MiXCR; each CDR3 protein has one entry. The table includes 410,000 or so distinct CDR3 sequences, approximately 14% detected once. This clonotype was recorded at least ten times.

Sequencing was performed on blood. The clonotype was recovered from a man younger than 35 with Graves' ophthalmopathy. The chain is built from TRBV5-8 and TRBJ2-7; D may correspond to TRBD1 or TRBD2 (5 bases each). In DNA form, the CDR3 reads TGTGCCACCTCACTAGGGGCCTACGAGCAGTACTTC. Amino acid sequence: CATSLGAYEQYF.